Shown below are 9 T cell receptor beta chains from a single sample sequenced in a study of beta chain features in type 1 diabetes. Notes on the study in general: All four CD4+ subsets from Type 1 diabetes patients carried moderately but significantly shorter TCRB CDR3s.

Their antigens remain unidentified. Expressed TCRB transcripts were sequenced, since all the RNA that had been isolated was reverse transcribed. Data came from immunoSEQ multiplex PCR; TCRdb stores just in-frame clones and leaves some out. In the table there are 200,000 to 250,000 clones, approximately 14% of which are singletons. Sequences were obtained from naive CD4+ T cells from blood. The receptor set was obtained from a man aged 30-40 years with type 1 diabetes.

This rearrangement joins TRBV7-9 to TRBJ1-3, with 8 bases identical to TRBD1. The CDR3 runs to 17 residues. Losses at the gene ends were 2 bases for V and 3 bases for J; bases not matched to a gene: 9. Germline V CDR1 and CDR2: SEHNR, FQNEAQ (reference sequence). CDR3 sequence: CASSLYSGQDNGNTIYF. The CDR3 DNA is TGTGCCAGCAGCTTATACTCGGGACAGGATAATGGAAACACCATATATTTT.

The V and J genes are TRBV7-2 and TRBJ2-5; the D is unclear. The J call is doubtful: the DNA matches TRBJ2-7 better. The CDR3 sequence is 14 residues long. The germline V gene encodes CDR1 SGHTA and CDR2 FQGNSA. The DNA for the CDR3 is TGTGCCAGCAGCCGAGAAGCATATACTCACGAGCAGTACTTC. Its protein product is CASSREAYTHEQYF.

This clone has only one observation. The CDR3 protein is CASKTGSSYNEQFF. The CDR3 DNA is TGCGCCAGCAAGACGGGGAGCTCCTACAATGAGCAGTTCTTC. The chain employs TRBV5-1 and TRBJ2-1, with D possibly being TRBD2 (5 bases). Germline V lookup: CDR1 SGHRS, CDR2 YFSETQ. CDR3 length: 14 residues. Trimming shortened V by 6 bases and J by 0 bases, and 10 bases separated the two germline ends.

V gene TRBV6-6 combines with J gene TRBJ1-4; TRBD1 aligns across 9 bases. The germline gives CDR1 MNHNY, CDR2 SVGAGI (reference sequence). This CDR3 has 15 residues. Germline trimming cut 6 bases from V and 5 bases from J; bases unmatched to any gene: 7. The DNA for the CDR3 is TGTGCCAGCAGACGCGGACAGGGGAGGAATGAAAAACTGTTTTTT. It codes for CASRRGQGRNEKLFF.

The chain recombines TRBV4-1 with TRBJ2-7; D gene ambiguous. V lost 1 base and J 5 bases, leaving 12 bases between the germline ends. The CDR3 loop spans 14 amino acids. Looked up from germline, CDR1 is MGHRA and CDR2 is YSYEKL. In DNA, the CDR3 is TGCGCCAGCAGCCAAGGTCCCCTCCCAGACGAGCAGTACTTC. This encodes CASSQGPLPDEQYF.

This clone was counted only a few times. DNA for the CDR3: TGCAGCGCCGGTGGGGGGGTCGAGACCCAGTACTTC. Protein sequence: CSAGGGVETQYF. This chain connects TRBV29-1 to TRBJ2-5, with 7 bases aligning to TRBD2. Unmatched junction bases numbered 7, after V lost 7 bases and J lost 5 bases. The CDR3 length is 12 residues. Germline V lookup: CDR1 SQVTM, CDR2 ANQGSEA.

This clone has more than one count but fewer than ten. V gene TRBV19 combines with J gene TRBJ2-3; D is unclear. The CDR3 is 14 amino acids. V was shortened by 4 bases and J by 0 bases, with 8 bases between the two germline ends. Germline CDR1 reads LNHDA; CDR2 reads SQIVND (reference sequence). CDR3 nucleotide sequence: TGTGCCAGTAGTAACCCGGGTAGCACAGATACGCAGTATTTT. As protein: CASSNPGSTDTQYF.

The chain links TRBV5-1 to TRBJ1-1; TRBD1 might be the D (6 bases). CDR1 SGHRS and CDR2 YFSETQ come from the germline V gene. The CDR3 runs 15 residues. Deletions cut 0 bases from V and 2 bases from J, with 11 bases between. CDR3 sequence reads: CASSLDTGRNTEAFF. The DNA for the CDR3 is TGCGCCAGCAGCTTGGATACAGGGCGCAACACTGAAGCTTTCTTT.

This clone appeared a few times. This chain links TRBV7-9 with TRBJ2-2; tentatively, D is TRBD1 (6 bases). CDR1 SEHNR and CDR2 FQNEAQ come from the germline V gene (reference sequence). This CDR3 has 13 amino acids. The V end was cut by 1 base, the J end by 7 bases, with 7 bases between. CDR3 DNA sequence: TGTGCCAGCAGCTTAGGGACAGACGGGGAGCTGTTTTTT. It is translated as CASSLGTDGELFF.